The T cell receptor beta chain under discussion was sequenced for a study of siplizumab effects on memory and regulatory T cells. Findings and limits, study-wide: Under siplizumab, an average approximately 71% of mappable alloreactive CD4+ clones were Treg-derived, compared with approximately 25% in controls. Tracing alloreactive clones into unstimulated subsets worked for only a minor fraction of them.

Each sample had about 100,000 TCR templates assayed. Clones were read by immunoSEQ multiplex PCR, and TCRdb kept only the in-frame ones, dropping some. This table has under 70,000 clones, 79% appearing once. In germline, CDR1 is SGHKS, CDR2 YYEKEE (reference sequence). The CDR3 contains 16 residues. Between the trimmed V and J ends, which lost 6 bases and 3 bases, there was a span of 20 bases. Comment on this clone: The antigen remains unidentified.

The TCR originated in a human donor in good health. The chain combines TRBV5-5 with TRBJ2-3, with D perhaps matching TRBD2 (5 bases). The material sequenced was memory CD4+ T cells sorted from blood. The CDR3 reads CASKATAGVGTDTQYF. CDR3 in DNA: TGTGCCAGCAAGGCGACGGCCGGGGTAGGGACAGATACGCAGTATTTT.